What follows are 12 T cell receptor beta chains derived from one specimen sequenced in a study of cytomegalovirus exposure and HLA in healthy donors. Researchers ran the PCR with 60 Vbeta and 13 Jbeta primers. The data were produced by immunoSEQ multiplex PCR, yet TCRdb's version contains in-frame clones alone and is incomplete. The profile shows 110,000 to 150,000 clones, roughly 10% of them singletons. Sequenced sample: PBMCs. Receptors originate from a man aged 45-65 years in good health and CMV-seronegative.

This clone was observed a handful of times. V is TRBV19 and J is TRBJ1-5; a weak D match, TRBD1 (5 bases). The germline V and J ends were trimmed by 6 bases and 2 bases, with 17 bases remaining between them. The CDR3 sequence is 16 residues long. Germline V gives CDR1 LNHDA, CDR2 SQIVND (reference sequence). CDR3 region: CASRPVRGQGNQPQHF. The CDR3 DNA reads as TGTGCCAGTAGACCAGTAAGGGGTCAGGGCAATCAGCCCCAGCATTTT.

This clone showed up just a few times. This chain joins TRBV30 and TRBJ2-4; 8 nucleotides line up with TRBD1. V dropped 2 bases and J dropped 1; count of bases not matched to a gene: 10. CDR1 is GTSNPN and CDR2 is SVGIG in the germline V gene (reference sequence). This CDR3 comprises 17 residues. The DNA for the CDR3 is TGTGCCTGGAGTCCGACGAGGACAGGGATGGCCAAAAACATTCAGTACTTC. This translates into CAWSPTRTGMAKNIQYF.

This clone has a handful of counts. This rearrangement joins TRBV30 to TRBJ2-7; D not resolved. The CDR3 is made up of 14 amino acids. Trimming took 3 bases from V and 5 from J, leaving 17 bases between them. CDR1 is GTSNPN and CDR2 is SVGIG in the germline V gene (reference sequence). Here the CDR3 DNA reads TGTGCCTGGAGCGCCATAGCCGATGTCAACGAGCAGTACTTC. Amino acid sequence: CAWSAIADVNEQYF.

In its sample, this clone was seen a few times. The V call is TRBV10-3, the J call TRBJ2-5, with 7 bases lining up with TRBD1. Germline V CDR1 and CDR2: ENHRY, SYGVKD. CDR3 length: 13 amino acids. Unmatched junction bases numbered 3, after V lost 3 bases and J lost 5 bases. CDR3 coding DNA: TGTGCCATCAGTGACCGACAGGGTGAGACCCAGTACTTC. Protein product: CAISDRQGETQYF.

The chain combines TRBV5-4 with TRBJ2-7; possible D gene TRBD2, 8 bases. This CDR3 is 14 amino acids long. Trimming took off 3 bases at V and 4 bases at J, with 14 bases between the two ends. Germline-derived CDR1 and CDR2 are SGHNT and YYREEE (reference sequence). CDR3 region: CASSSVAGQYEQYF. The CDR3 DNA sequence: TGTGCCAGCAGCTCGGTAGCGGGACAGTACGAGCAGTACTTC.

The V gene is TRBV10-1, the J gene TRBJ2-3; D remains unclear. The CDR3 has 13 residues. V was trimmed by 10 bases and J by 5 bases, leaving 16 bases between them. CDR1 WNHNN and CDR2 SYGVQD come from the germline V gene (reference sequence). Here the CDR3 reads CAILRGEEDTQYF. CDR3 DNA sequence: TGCGCCATCCTCCGAGGTGAGGAAGATACGCAGTATTTT.

This chain uses TRBV6-5 with TRBJ1-1; D is uncertain. This CDR3 has 14 residues. Trimming took off 8 bases at V and 4 bases at J, with 17 bases between the two ends. The V gene's germline CDR1 is MNHEY and CDR2 SVGAGI. The CDR3 sequence is CASGERTGSTEAFF. Written as DNA, the CDR3 is TGTGCCAGCGGGGAAAGAACCGGGAGCACTGAAGCTTTCTTT.

This clone appeared many times. This chain joins TRBV6-1 and TRBJ2-3; 7 bases align to TRBD1. CDR1 and CDR2 from the germline V gene are MNHNS and SASEGT. The CDR3 sequence is 13 residues long. With 3 bases clipped from V and 10 bases from J, the junction kept 7 bases outside the gene matches. The CDR3 region is CASSDNAGTAQYF. The CDR3 region has the DNA TGTGCCAGCAGTGACAACGCCGGGACAGCGCAGTATTTT.

The sample holds a few counts of this clone. CDR3 bases: TGCGCCAGCAGCCGGGGACTAGCGGGATCGGGGCGGGATACGCAGTATTTT. Protein sequence: CASSRGLAGSGRDTQYF. The chain carries TRBV5-1 and TRBJ2-3, with 13 nucleotides matching TRBD2. The CDR3 covers 17 residues. In germline, CDR1 is SGHRS, CDR2 YFSETQ. V lost 4 bases, J lost 6 bases, and 11 bases stayed unmatched.

This clone was detected a few times. The chain couples TRBV19 to TRBJ1-1; unclear D gene. V lost 3 bases and J 2 bases, leaving 16 bases between the germline ends. From germline, CDR1 is LNHDA and CDR2 SQIVND (reference sequence). The CDR3 covers 16 residues. CDR3 in amino acids: CASSITLTGRNTEAFF. CDR3 in DNA: TGTGCCAGTAGTATCACGCTAACCGGGAGAAACACTGAAGCTTTCTTT.

The chain is built from TRBV5-4 and TRBJ1-6; no clear D gene. This CDR3 contains 12 residues. V lost 2 bases to trimming and J lost 10 bases, with 7 bases between them. CDR1 and CDR2 (germline): SGHNT, YYREEE (reference sequence). The DNA of the CDR3 is TGTGCCAGCAGCTTTCCGGGGTCACCCCTCCACTTT. Its protein product is CASSFPGSPLHF.

This chain links TRBV28 with TRBJ2-2; TRBD2 agrees at 14 bases. The trim removed 4 bases at V and 4 bases at J, leaving 11 bases unmatched. In germline, CDR1 is MDHEN, CDR2 SYDVKM. The CDR3 is 19 residues long. CDR3 amino acids: CASSSFPGLAGAGTGELFF. CDR3 nucleotide sequence: TGTGCCAGCAGTTCGTTCCCGGGACTAGCGGGAGCCGGCACCGGGGAGCTGTTTTTT.